This TCR beta chain emerged from a study of beta chain features in type 1 diabetes. Study results and limitations: Unsettled here was the matter of whether HLA type influences TCRB rearrangement. All four CD4+ subsets of Type 1 diabetes patients contained TCRB CDR3s that were moderately but significantly shorter. Healthy donors had naive, central memory and Treg TCRB repertoires that appeared less similar than those seen among patients.

This clone appeared a few times. The antigen remains unidentified. This CDR3 has 15 amino acids. Germline loops: CDR1 SGHRS, CDR2 YFSETQ. The whole isolated RNA underwent reverse transcription, so sequencing captured expressed TCRB transcripts. Naive, central memory and regulatory T cell samples averaged approximately 3.9 million immunoSEQ reads each. Sequencing was performed with immunoSEQ multiplex PCR; in TCRdb, only in-frame clones are kept and a portion is missing. The sample lists 160,000 or so clones, just over 8% occurring once. Sequencing used central memory CD4+ T cells from blood. This clonotype was obtained from a woman aged 18-29 years with type 1 diabetes. V usage is TRBV5-1 and J usage is TRBJ2-5; 8 nucleotides match TRBD1. The assigned J gene may be wrong: the sequence end matches TRBJ2-7 better. The CDR3 protein is CASSLGGTGTHEQYF. The CDR3 nucleotides are TGCGCCAGCAGCTTGGGAGGGACAGGCACCCACGAGCAGTACTTC.